The source of this TCR beta chain is a study of T cell repertoires in cytomegalovirus infection. Study-wide points: Ex vivo, HLA-C-restricted CMV-specific TCR beta clonotypes prevailed over the rest of the response.

Each CDR3 protein is one row after TCRdb ran MiXCR on the reads. Of some 350,000 distinct CDR3 sequences in the sample, about 35% were seen once. The junction had 3 bases not matched to a gene; V was cut back by 2 bases and J by 0 bases. This CDR3 region has 16 residues. CDR1 and CDR2 (germline): MNHNS, SASEGT. Details on this clonotype: Its antigen is as yet unknown.

Here the sequenced sample was cultured PBMCs, taken from culture after CMV antigen stimulation. This clonotype originated in a human donor in good health (CMV status not recorded). Some clones in this sample may be carry-over from other donors' samples. The chain is built from TRBV6-1 and TRBJ2-1, with 8 bases matching TRBD2. The CDR3 reads CASSESAGGSYNEQFF. The DNA of the CDR3 is TGTGCCAGCAGTGAATCGGCGGGAGGCTCCTACAATGAGCAGTTCTTC.